The 3 T cell receptor beta chains in this list originate from one sample, sequenced in a study of shared clonotypes between healthy human individuals. The assay was immunoSEQ multiplex PCR, and TCRdb's table has in-frame clones only and misses some. The table includes about 530,000 clones, roughly 85% detected once. The specimen sequenced was PBMCs. These receptors came from a woman between 40 and 55 years old in good health. Some clones in this sample may be carry-over from other donors' samples.

This chain joins TRBV28 and TRBJ2-7; TRBD2 aligns across 8 bases. Germline values: CDR1 MDHEN, CDR2 SYDVKM. CDR3 length equals 14 residues. The V and J ends lost 3 bases and 4 bases, in that order; junction bases with no gene match: 5. The CDR3 nucleotides read TGTGCCAGCAGTTTGCAGCGGGAGCCTTACGAGCAGTACTTC. Its translation: CASSLQREPYEQYF.

The rearrangement uses TRBV27 and TRBJ1-5; D remains ambiguous. This CDR3 comprises 13 residues. The germline V gene has CDR1 MNHEY and CDR2 SMNVEV (reference sequence). Trimming stripped 6 bases from V and 7 bases from J, with 13 bases between. The CDR3 reads CASRPWTGQPQHF. CDR3 nucleotides: TGTGCCAGCAGGCCTTGGACCGGGCAGCCCCAGCATTTT.

J is TRBJ2-1 and V is TRBV18; D is unresolved. Germline CDR1 KGHSH, CDR2 LQKENI. The V end was cut by 3 bases, the J end by 7 bases, with 16 bases between. The CDR3 is made up of 15 amino acids. The CDR3 protein is CASSPIPLDGNEQFF. DNA for the CDR3: TGTGCCAGCTCACCGATTCCCCTAGATGGGAATGAGCAGTTCTTC.